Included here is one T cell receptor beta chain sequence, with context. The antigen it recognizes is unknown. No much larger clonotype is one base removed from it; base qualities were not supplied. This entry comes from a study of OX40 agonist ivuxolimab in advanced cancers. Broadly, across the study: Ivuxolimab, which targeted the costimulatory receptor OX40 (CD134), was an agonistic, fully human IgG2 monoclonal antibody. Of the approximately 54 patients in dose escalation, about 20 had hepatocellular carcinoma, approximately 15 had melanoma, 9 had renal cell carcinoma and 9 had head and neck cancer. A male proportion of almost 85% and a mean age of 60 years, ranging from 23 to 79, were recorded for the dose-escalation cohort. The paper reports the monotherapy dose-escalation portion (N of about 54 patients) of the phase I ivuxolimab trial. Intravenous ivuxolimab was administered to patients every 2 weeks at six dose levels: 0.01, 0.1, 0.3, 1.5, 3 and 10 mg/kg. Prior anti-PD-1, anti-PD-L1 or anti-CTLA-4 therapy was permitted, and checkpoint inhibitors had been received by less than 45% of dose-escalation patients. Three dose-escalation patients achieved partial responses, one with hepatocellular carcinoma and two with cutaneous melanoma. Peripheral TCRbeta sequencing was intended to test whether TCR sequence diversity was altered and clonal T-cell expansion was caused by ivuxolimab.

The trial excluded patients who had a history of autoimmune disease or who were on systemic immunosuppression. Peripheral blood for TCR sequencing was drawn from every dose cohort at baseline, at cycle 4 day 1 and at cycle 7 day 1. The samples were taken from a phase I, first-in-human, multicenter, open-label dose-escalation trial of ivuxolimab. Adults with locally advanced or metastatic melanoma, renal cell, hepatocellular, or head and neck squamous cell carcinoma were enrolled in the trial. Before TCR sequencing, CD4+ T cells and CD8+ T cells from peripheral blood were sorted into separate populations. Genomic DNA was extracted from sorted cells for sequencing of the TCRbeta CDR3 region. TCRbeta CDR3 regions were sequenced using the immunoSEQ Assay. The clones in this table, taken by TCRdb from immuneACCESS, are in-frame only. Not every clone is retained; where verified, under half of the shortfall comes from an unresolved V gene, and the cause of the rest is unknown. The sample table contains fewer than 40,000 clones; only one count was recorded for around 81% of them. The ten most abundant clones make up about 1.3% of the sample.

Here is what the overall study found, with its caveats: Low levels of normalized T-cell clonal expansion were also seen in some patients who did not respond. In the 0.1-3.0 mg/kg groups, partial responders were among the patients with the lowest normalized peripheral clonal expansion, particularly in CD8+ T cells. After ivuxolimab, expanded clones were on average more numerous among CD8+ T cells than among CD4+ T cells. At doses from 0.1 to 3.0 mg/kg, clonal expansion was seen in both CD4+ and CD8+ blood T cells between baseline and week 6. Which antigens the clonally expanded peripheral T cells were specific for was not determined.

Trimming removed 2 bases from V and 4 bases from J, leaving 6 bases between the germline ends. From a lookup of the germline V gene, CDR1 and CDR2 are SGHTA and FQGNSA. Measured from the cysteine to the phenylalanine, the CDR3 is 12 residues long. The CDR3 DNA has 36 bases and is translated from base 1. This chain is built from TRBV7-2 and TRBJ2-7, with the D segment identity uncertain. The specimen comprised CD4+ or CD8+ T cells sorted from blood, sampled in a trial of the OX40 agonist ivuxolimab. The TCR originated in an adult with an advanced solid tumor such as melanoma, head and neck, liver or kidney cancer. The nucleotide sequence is TGTGCCAGCAGCTTATTTCAATACGAGCAGTACTTC. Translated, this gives CASSLFQYEQYF.